This entry features one T cell receptor beta chain sequence. The antigen is undetermined. The data derive from a study of monozygotic twins with inflammatory bowel disease. General study points: For IBD, no single strong associated signal or clonotype was supported. The co-twins with IBD showed lower TCRbeta diversity (inverse Simpson) than their healthy siblings.

Blood (approximately 2.5 ml) was collected from every donor individually. The CDR3 extends over 17 amino acids. The germline V gene has CDR1 LNHDA and CDR2 SQIVND (reference sequence). Per-sample cDNA came from eight separate reactions. TCRdb reanalyzed the 5' RACE reads, giving one entry per CDR3 protein sequence and no DNA. Recorded for this sample: about 150,000 distinct CDR3 sequences. The chain combines TRBV19 with TRBJ2-6. This TCR came from a human donor with ulcerative colitis or Crohn's disease, or a healthy co-twin of an affected twin (not recorded which). The sample consisted of blood. The CDR3 sequence: CASSRSHGLSGANVLTF.